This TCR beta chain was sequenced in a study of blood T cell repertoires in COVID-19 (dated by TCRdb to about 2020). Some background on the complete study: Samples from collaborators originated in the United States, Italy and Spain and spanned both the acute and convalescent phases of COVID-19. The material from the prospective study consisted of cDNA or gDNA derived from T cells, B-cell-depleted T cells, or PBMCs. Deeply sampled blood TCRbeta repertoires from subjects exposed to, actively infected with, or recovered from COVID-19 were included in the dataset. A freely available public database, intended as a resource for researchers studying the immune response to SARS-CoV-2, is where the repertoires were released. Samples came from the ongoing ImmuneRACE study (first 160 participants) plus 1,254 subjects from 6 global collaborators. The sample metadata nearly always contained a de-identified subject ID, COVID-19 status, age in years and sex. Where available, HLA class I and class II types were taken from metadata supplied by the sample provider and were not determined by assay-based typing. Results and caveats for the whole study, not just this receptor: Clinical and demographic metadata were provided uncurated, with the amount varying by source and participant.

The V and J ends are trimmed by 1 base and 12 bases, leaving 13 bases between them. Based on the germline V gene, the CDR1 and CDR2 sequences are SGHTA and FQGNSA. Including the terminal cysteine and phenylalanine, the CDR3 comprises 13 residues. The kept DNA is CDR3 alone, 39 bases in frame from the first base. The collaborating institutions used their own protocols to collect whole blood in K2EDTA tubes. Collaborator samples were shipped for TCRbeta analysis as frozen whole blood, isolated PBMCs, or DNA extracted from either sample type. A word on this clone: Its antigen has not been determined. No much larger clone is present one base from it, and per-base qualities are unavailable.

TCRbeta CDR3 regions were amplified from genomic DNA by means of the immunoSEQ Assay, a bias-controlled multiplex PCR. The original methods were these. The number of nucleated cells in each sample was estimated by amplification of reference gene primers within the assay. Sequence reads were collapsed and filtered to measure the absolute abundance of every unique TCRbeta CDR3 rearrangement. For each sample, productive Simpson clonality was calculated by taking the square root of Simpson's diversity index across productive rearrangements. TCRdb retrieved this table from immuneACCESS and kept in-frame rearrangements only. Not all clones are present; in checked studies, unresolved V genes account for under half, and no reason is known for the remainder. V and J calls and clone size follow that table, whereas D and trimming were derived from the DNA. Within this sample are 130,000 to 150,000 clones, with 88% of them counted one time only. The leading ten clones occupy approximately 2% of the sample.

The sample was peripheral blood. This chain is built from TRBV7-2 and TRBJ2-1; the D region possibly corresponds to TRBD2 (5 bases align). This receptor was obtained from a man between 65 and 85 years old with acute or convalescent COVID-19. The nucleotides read TGTGCCAGCAGCTTAGACAAGGACTTTCCGCAGTTCTTC. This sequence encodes CASSLDKDFPQFF.